These T cell receptor beta chains were read from a single sample in a study of T cells in Graves' hyperthyroidism and ophthalmopathy. TCRdb passed the multiplex PCR reads through MiXCR, listing each CDR3 protein once. Of around 600,000 distinct CDR3 sequences listed, about 45% are singletons. The specimen was peripheral blood or thyroid tissue (not recorded which). The receptor set was obtained from an adult man with Graves' disease, either hyperthyroidism or ophthalmopathy (not recorded which). The CDR3 runs from the conserved cysteine through the conserved F or W.

v_gene	j_gene	CDR3aa
TRBV25-1	TRBJ1-2	CASRSGTGLHYGYTF
TRBV5-5	TRBJ1-5	CASSRVWGREVGQPQHF
TRBV7-9	TRBJ1-1	CASSQPSGLGVNTEAFF
TRBV20-1	TRBJ1-2	CSAGGQENYGYTF
TRBV12-3/TRBV12-4	TRBJ1-2	CASTGGSYVGYTF
TRBV29-1	TRBJ1-4	CSAIQGWDEKLFF
TRBV9	TRBJ1-5	CASSVDGNSNQPQHF
TRBV15	TRBJ1-5	CATSREGQGQPQHF
TRBV7-8	TRBJ2-5	CASSLGGFGPQYF
TRBV15	TRBJ2-5	CATSRDGVEAQYF
TRBV15	TRBJ1-5	CATSRDPDQPQHF
TRBV2	TRBJ1-5	CASSDWGKRQPQHF